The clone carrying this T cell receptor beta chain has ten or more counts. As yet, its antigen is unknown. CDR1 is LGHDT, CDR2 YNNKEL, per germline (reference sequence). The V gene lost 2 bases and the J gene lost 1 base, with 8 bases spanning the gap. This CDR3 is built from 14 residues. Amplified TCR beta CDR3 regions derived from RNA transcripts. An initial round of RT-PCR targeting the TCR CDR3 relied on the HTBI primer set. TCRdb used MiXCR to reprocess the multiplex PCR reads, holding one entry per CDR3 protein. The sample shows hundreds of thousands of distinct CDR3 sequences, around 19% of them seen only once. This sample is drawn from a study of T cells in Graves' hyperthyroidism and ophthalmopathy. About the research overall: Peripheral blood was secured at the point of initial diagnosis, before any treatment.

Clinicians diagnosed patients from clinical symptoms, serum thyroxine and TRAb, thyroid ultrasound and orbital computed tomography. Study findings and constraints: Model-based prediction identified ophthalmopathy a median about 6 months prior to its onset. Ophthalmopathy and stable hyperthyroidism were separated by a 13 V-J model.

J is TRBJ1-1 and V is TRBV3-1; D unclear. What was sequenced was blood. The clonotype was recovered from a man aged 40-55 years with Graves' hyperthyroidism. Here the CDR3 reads CASSQFSENTEAFF. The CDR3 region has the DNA TGTGCCAGCAGCCAATTTTCCGAGAACACTGAAGCTTTCTTT.